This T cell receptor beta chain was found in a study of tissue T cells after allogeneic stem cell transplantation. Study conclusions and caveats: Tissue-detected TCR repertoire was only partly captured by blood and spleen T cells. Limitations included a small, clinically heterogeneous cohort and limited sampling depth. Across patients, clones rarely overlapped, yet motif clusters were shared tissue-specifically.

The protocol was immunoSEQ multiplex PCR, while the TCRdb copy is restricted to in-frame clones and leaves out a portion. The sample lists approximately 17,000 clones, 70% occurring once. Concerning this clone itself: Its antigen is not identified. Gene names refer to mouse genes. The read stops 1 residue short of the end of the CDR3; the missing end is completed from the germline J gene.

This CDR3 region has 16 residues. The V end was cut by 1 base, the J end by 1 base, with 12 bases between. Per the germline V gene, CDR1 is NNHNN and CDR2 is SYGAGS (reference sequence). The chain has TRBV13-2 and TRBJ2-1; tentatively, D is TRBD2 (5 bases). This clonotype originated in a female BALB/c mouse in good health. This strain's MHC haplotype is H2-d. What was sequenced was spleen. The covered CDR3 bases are TGTGCCAGCGGTGATCGAGCTGGGCCGAACTATGCTGAGCAGTTC. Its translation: CASGDRAGPNYAEQF. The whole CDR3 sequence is CASGDRAGPNYAEQFF.